The rows below give T cell receptor beta chains drawn from one sample of a study of T cell repertoires in cytomegalovirus infection. One entry per CDR3 protein results from TCRdb running MiXCR on the reads. The profile shows about 450,000 distinct CDR3 sequences, roughly a third of them singletons. Material for sequencing was PBMCs. The receptors come from a human donor in good health (CMV status not recorded). Some clones in this sample may be carry-over from other donors' samples. Both conserved end residues are part of each CDR3. Each record gives: D gene, V gene, clone size, J gene, CDR3 protein, CDR3 DNA. D genes are given only for firm matches. Clone size appears in some rows only: once, few, many, or a class for an expanded clone.

.	TRBV29-1	.	TRBJ2-3	CSVKESTDTQYF	TGCAGCGTTAAAGAGAGCACAGATACGCAGTATTTT
.	TRBV6-2/TRBV6-3	.	TRBJ2-7	CASTGRASSYEQYF	TGTGCCAGCACGGGTAGGGCCTCCTCCTACGAGCAGTACTTC
TRBD1	TRBV24-1	few	TRBJ1-2	CATSDAGQGLGGYTF	TGTGCCACCAGTGACGCGGGACAGGGGCTCGGTGGCTACACCTTC
.	TRBV12-3/TRBV12-4	.	TRBJ1-1	CASSYFANTEAFF	TGTGCCAGCAGTTATTTCGCGAACACTGAAGCTTTCTTT
TRBD1	TRBV12-3/TRBV12-4	many	TRBJ1-1	CASSLESVRTGDTEAFF	TGTGCCAGCAGTTTAGAAAGTGTTAGGACAGGGGATACTGAAGCTTTCTTT
TRBD2	TRBV5-4	few	TRBJ2-2	CASSIGTSGANTGELFF	TGTGCCAGCAGCATAGGGACTAGCGGGGCGAACACCGGGGAGCTGTTTTTT
.	TRBV20-1	.	TRBJ2-2	CSARGDSAISNTGELFF	TGCAGTGCTAGGGGGGATTCAGCCATTTCGAACACCGGGGAGCTGTTTTTT
TRBD1	TRBV6-1	once	TRBJ2-1	CASSEETGGYDVQFF	TGTGCCAGCAGTGAAGAGACAGGGGGCTACGATGTGCAGTTCTTC
.	TRBV5-4	.	TRBJ2-7	CASSFQGGSNEQYF	TGTGCCAGCAGCTTCCAAGGGGGTAGCAACGAGCAGTACTTC
TRBD1	TRBV11-1	few	TRBJ2-1	CASSFSQGVPLVEQFF	TGTGCCAGCAGCTTCTCACAGGGGGTCCCCCTTGTTGAGCAGTTCTTC
.	TRBV6-5	.	TRBJ1-4	CASSYSGGYNEKLFF	TGTGCCAGCAGTTACTCGGGGGGTTATAATGAAAAACTGTTTTTT
.	TRBV4-1	.	TRBJ1-5	CASSQSVSSQPQHF	TGCGCCAGCAGCCAATCGGTGTCATCTCAGCCCCAGCATTTT
.	TRBV6-1	.	TRBJ1-3	CASSASTGSGNTIYF	TGTGCCAGCAGTGCTTCGACCGGCTCTGGAAACACCATATATTTT
.	TRBV7-9	once	TRBJ1-1	CASYGTLNTESFF	TGTGCCAGCTACGGGACGTTGAACACTGAATCTTTCTTT
.	TRBV25-1	.	TRBJ1-1	CASSPAQGFSEAFF	TGTGCCAGCTCCCCCGCCCAGGGGTTCTCTGAAGCTTTCTTT
.	TRBV6-6	.	TRBJ1-2	CASSYRDNYGYTF	TGTGCCAGCAGTTATCGGGACAACTATGGCTACACCTTC
TRBD1	TRBV7-9	.	TRBJ2-1	CASSVEGAHYNEQFF	TGTGCCAGCAGCGTAGAGGGGGCGCATTACAATGAGCAGTTCTTC
.	TRBV4-1	few	TRBJ2-4	CASSQDSEGYGNIQYF	TGCGCCAGCAGCCAAGATAGTGAGGGTTACGGAAACATTCAGTACTTC
.	TRBV28	.	TRBJ1-5	CASSLIGSNQPQHF	TGTGCCAGCAGTTTGATCGGGAGCAATCAGCCCCAGCATTTT
.	TRBV19	.	TRBJ2-3	CATRWRDTTDTQYF	TGTGCCACCCGATGGCGGGATACCACAGATACGCAGTATTTT
.	TRBV12-5	.	TRBJ2-1	CASGLGNSYNEQFF	TGTGCTAGTGGTTTAGGGAATTCGTACAATGAGCAGTTCTTC
.	TRBV7-2	many	TRBJ2-3	CASSAGTDLHF	TGTGCCAGCAGCGCTGGGACTGACCTACACTTT
.	TRBV6-2/TRBV6-3	.	TRBJ1-1	CASSYGTPNTEAFF	TGTGCCAGCAGTTACGGGACCCCAAACACTGAAGCTTTCTTT
TRBD1	TRBV7-6	few	TRBJ1-4	CASSLGPGGQKKLFF	TGTGCCAGCAGCCTCGGTCCAGGGGGGCAAAAAAAACTGTTTTTT
.	TRBV5-4	.	TRBJ2-2	CASSPRATHTNTGELFF	TGTGCCAGCAGCCCCCGGGCCACGCATACGAACACCGGGGAGCTGTTTTTT
TRBD1	TRBV12-3/TRBV12-4	many	TRBJ1-5	CASRGTGNQPQHF	TGTGCCAGCAGGGGGACAGGGAATCAGCCCCAGCATTTT
.	TRBV6-6	few	TRBJ2-2	CASSYSTGYGELFF	TGTGCCAGCAGTTACTCGACTGGGTACGGGGAGCTGTTTTTT
.	TRBV28	.	TRBJ1-2	CASSFRGSGYTF	TGTGCCAGCAGTTTTCGGGGTTCTGGCTACACCTTC
.	TRBV12-3/TRBV12-4	.	TRBJ2-7	CASSLPPSRNGQYF	TGTGCCAGCAGTTTACCCCCGTCCAGGAACGGGCAGTACTTC
.	TRBV19	many	TRBJ1-1	CASSPAWQLGGLNTEAFF	TGTGCCAGTAGCCCAGCGTGGCAGTTGGGAGGGTTGAACACTGAAGCTTTCTTT
.	TRBV7-2	many	TRBJ1-1	CASSSLREAFF	TGTGCCAGCAGCTCCCTTCGGGAAGCTTTCTTT
.	TRBV11-3	.	TRBJ1-1	CASSLSVLTEAFF	TGTGCCAGCAGCTTATCGGTGCTCACTGAAGCTTTCTTT
.	TRBV27	.	TRBJ1-1	CASRRGVDTEAFF	TGTGCCAGCAGAAGGGGAGTGGACACTGAAGCTTTCTTT
TRBD2	TRBV7-6	few	TRBJ2-1	CASSLGQWGLAGGSYNEQFF	TGTGCCAGCAGCTTAGGTCAATGGGGACTAGCGGGGGGCTCCTACAATGAGCAGTTCTTC
.	TRBV28	.	TRBJ2-7	CASSLPPAGTYEQYF	TGTGCCAGCAGTTTGCCCCCGGCAGGCACCTACGAGCAGTACTTC
.	TRBV12-3/TRBV12-4	.	TRBJ1-1	CASRPDSVGGGTEAFF	TGTGCCAGCAGACCCGACAGTGTCGGAGGGGGGACTGAAGCTTTCTTT
.	TRBV28	many	TRBJ1-1	CASRAGGAQGNTEAFF	TGTGCCAGCAGGGCTGGGGGAGCCCAGGGGAATACTGAAGCTTTCTTT
.	TRBV20-1	.	TRBJ1-1	CSARDAGEHRLNTEAFF	TGCAGTGCTAGAGATGCCGGAGAACACAGACTGAACACTGAAGCTTTCTTT
.	TRBV2	few	TRBJ1-3	CASSVGRDGNTIYF	TGTGCCAGCAGTGTTGGCAGAGACGGAAACACCATATATTTT
.	TRBV6-6	.	TRBJ1-4	CASSYSGASDEKLFF	TGTGCCAGCAGTTACTCAGGGGCGTCTGATGAAAAACTGTTTTTT
.	TRBV20-1	.	TRBJ2-3	CSASGVPDTQYF	TGCAGTGCTAGTGGGGTACCAGATACGCAGTATTTT
TRBD1	TRBV27	.	TRBJ1-1	CASITLQGLNTEAFF	TGTGCCAGCATTACCCTACAGGGGCTGAACACTGAAGCTTTCTTT
.	TRBV12-3/TRBV12-4	many	TRBJ2-4	CASSPLWGTKNIQYF	TGTGCCAGCAGTCCCCTTTGGGGGACCAAAAACATTCAGTACTTC
TRBD2	TRBV7-2	few	TRBJ2-7	CASSLAMGRDEQYF	TGTGCCAGCAGCTTAGCCATGGGGAGGGACGAGCAGTACTTC
.	TRBV7-9	many	TRBJ2-7	CASSLDLAGNYEQYF	TGTGCCAGCAGCTTAGATCTGGCAGGGAACTACGAGCAGTACTTC
.	TRBV19	.	TRBJ2-3	CASSISPRASDTQYF	TGTGCCAGTAGTATAAGCCCCAGGGCATCAGATACGCAGTATTTT
.	TRBV19	.	TRBJ2-7	CASSQDSSYEQYF	TGTGCCAGTAGTCAGGACAGTTCCTACGAGCAGTACTTC
.	TRBV6-5	few	TRBJ1-4	CASSPQGEGEKLFF	TGTGCCAGCAGCCCCCAGGGAGAAGGTGAAAAACTGTTTTTT
.	TRBV12-3/TRBV12-4	few	TRBJ1-5	CASSLRISNQPQHF	TGTGCCAGCAGTTTACGGATCAGCAATCAGCCCCAGCATTTT
.	TRBV5-4	few	TRBJ1-2	CASSAGTTIYGYTF	TGTGCCAGCAGCGCCGGGACAACGATCTATGGCTACACCTTC
.	TRBV27	once	TRBJ2-1	CASMNREFNEHVF	TGTGCCAGCATGAACAGGGAATTCAATGAGCATGTCTTC
TRBD1	TRBV15	.	TRBJ2-5	CATSGRTGSKETQYF	TGTGCCACCAGCGGAAGGACAGGGTCAAAAGAGACCCAGTACTTC
.	TRBV28	many	TRBJ2-5	CASSPRGRGFKETQYF	TGTGCCAGCAGTCCCAGGGGGAGGGGTTTTAAAGAGACCCAGTACTTC
TRBD2	TRBV6-1	.	TRBJ2-5	CASSGLAGGLETQYF	TGTGCCAGCAGTGGACTAGCGGGGGGGCTTGAGACCCAGTACTTC
.	TRBV6-2/TRBV6-3	.	TRBJ2-2	CASCYSIGGKNTGELFF	TGTGCCAGCTGTTACTCGATAGGGGGAAAAAACACCGGGGAGCTGTTTTTT
.	TRBV5-6	.	TRBJ2-1	CASSLSPTPTYNEQFF	TGTGCCAGCAGCTTGTCCCCAACTCCTACCTACAATGAGCAGTTCTTC
.	TRBV6-2/TRBV6-3	.	TRBJ1-6	CASSYRINSPLHF	TGTGCCAGCAGTTATCGGATTAATTCACCCCTCCACTTT